This TCR beta chain appears in the sequencing data of a study of CD8 T cells in Susac syndrome. Reverse transcription of 0.5 to 1 ug RNA was carried out with random hexamers. MiXCR, applied by TCRdb to the immunoSEQ multiplex PCR reads, yields one record per CDR3 protein. The data show some 300,000 distinct CDR3 sequences, approximately 85% seen once. The count of this clonotype is one. The CDR3 is 14 amino acids. Per the germline V gene, CDR1 is MNHEY and CDR2 is SVGAGI. V was pared by 0 bases and J by 5 bases, with 10 bases between. Both CD4+ and CD8+ T cells were negatively isolated, and TEMRA cells underwent FACS enrichment.

What was sequenced was CD8+ T cells from PBMCs. The chain links TRBV6-5 to TRBJ2-5, with D maybe TRBD1 (5 bases). This TCR was recovered from a human donor with multiple sclerosis. CDR3 in DNA: TGTGCCAGCAGTTACTCGCCAGGGTGGGAGACCCAGTACTTC. This sequence encodes CASSYSPGWETQYF.